This TCR beta chain was profiled in a study of response to subunit inactivated influenza vaccine. This clonotype was observed many times. Its antigen remains unidentified. From germline, CDR1 is SQVTM and CDR2 ANQGSEA. The CDR3 runs 11 residues. The V gene end was trimmed by 6 bases and the J gene end by 6 bases; junction bases not matched to a gene: 1. TCRdb fed the RT-PCR reads into MiXCR, producing one record per CDR3 protein. This table holds about 650,000 distinct CDR3 sequences, more than 15% found once. Findings and limits, study-wide: Authors suggested seasonal influenza vaccinations each recruit few new T cells.

The starting material was PBMCs from blood, obtained about 12 days after vaccination. This TCR derives from a man over 45 who received an inactivated influenza vaccine. The V and J genes are TRBV29-1 and TRBJ2-7; 11 bases agree with TRBD1. In DNA form, the CDR3 reads TGCAGCGTGGGACAGGGGGGCGAGCAGTACTTC. Protein product: CSVGQGGEQYF.